This entry concerns a single T cell receptor beta chain. The antigen it binds to is not known. Per-base qualities were not stored, and no clone one base away is much larger. TCRbeta CDR3 regions were amplified from genomic DNA by means of the immunoSEQ Assay, a bias-controlled multiplex PCR. The paper's processing steps were these. Within the assay, amplification of reference gene primers was used to estimate how many nucleated cells each sample contained. To quantify the absolute abundance of each unique TCRbeta CDR3 rearrangement, sequence reads were collapsed and filtered. For each sample, productive Simpson clonality was calculated by taking the square root of Simpson's diversity index across productive rearrangements. In TCRdb, the immuneACCESS table is reduced to in-frame sequences with V and J assigned. These tables do not hold every clone; where another copy was compared, an unresolved V gene accounts for under half, and the others remain unexplained. V, J and clone size derive from that table, while D and trimming were established from the DNA sequence. For this sample the table gives 100,000 or so clones, of which over 75% were detected only once. The ten largest clones take up about 13% of the sample.

The CDR3 numbers 11 residues from cysteine through phenylalanine. Just CDR3 DNA is preserved here, 33 bases in frame from base 1. The germline V gene (reference sequence) supplies CDR1 GTSNPN and CDR2 SVGIG. V lost 3 bases and J lost 4 bases; the stretch between them is 7 bases long. These data come from a study of blood T cell repertoires in COVID-19 (TCRdb year 2020). Regarding the complete study: Collaborator samples came from the United States, Italy and Spain and covered acute and convalescent phases of COVID-19. The prospective study material was composed of cDNA or gDNA derived from T cells, B-cell-depleted T cells, or PBMCs. Deeply sampled blood TCRbeta repertoires from subjects exposed to, actively infected with, or recovered from COVID-19 were included in the dataset. The repertoires were released in a freely available public database intended as a resource for research on the immune response to SARS-CoV-2. The samples were drawn from the first 160 participants of the ongoing ImmuneRACE study and from 1,254 subjects provided by 6 global collaborators. Nearly every sample came with metadata listing a de-identified subject ID, COVID-19 status, age in years and sex. Where available, HLA class I and class II types were obtained from metadata supplied by the sample provider rather than from assay-based typing.

General findings and caveats noted by the study authors: Clinical and demographic metadata were provided uncurated, with the amount varying by source and participant.

Each collaborating institution followed its own protocols to collect whole blood in K2EDTA tubes. For TCRbeta analysis, collaborator samples were shipped as frozen whole blood, as isolated PBMCs, or as DNA extracted from either sample type. The receptor comes from a human donor in a cohort sampled during active COVID-19. The V gene is TRBV30 and the J gene is TRBJ2-7, and possibly TRBD2, on 6 matching bases. The sequenced sample was peripheral blood. The CDR3 corresponds to CAWSGGYEQYF. The DNA is as follows: TGTGCCTGGAGCGGAGGGTACGAGCAGTACTTC.